The source of this T cell receptor (beta chain) is a study of blood T cell repertoires in COVID-19. At the level of the study: Samples representing acute and convalescent COVID-19 were sourced from the United States, Italy and Spain.

Original analysis: How many nucleated cells were present was estimated from reference gene primer amplification. The protocol was immunoSEQ multiplex PCR, while the TCRdb copy is restricted to in-frame clones and leaves out a portion. V and J calls and clone size are given by that table; D and trimming were obtained from the DNA. The sample has 110,000 to 150,000 clones; 70% to 90% are singletons. Donors were grouped by their self-reported clinical history. Two consecutive negative NP/OP PCR tests, clearance, or resolved symptoms defined Cohort 3 recovery. V was cut by 6 bases and J by 10 bases, with 16 bases left in between. Germline CDR1 and CDR2: MNHEY and SVGAGI. CDR3 length: 14 residues.

J is TRBJ1-6 and V is TRBV6-5; D may be TRBD1 (5 bases). The clonotype was recovered from a woman aged 40 to 50 who had recovered from COVID-19. The sample comprised PBMCs or T cells enriched from blood (not recorded which). DNA of the CDR3: TGTGCCAGCAGCTCATGGGGCGCCCGATCACCCCTCCACTTT. Amino acid sequence: CASSSWGARSPLHF.